Described below is a single T cell receptor (beta chain) sequence and its context. What it binds is unknown. The data belong to a study of cytomegalovirus exposure and HLA in healthy donors. The overall study: Most donors, around 81% of a few hundred genotyped, fell in the Caucasian-associated ancestry cluster.

A multiplex PCR was run with 60 Vbeta primers and 13 Jbeta primers. Generated by immunoSEQ multiplex PCR, the TCRdb table keeps only in-frame clones and is missing some. Among 120,000 to 150,000 clones, roughly three quarters were seen once, and the ten largest hold under 2%. The CDR3 spans 15 residues. The germline gives CDR1 MNHEY, CDR2 SMNVEV (reference sequence). Unmatched junction bases numbered 9, after V lost 4 bases and J lost 7 bases. Whole-study findings and limits: As a later analysis showed, a missense DCLRE1C variant was linked to trimming of TCR beta V- and J-genes.

Input material: PBMCs. This TCR was recovered from a woman in her forties in good health and CMV-seronegative. The chain carries TRBV27 and TRBJ1-2, with 10 positions matching TRBD1. The CDR3 here is CASSSIGTGVFGYTF. The CDR3 DNA follows: TGTGCCAGCAGTTCGATAGGGACAGGGGTTTTTGGCTACACCTTC.